This is a list of T cell receptor beta chains from one sample in a study of blood T cell repertoires in COVID-19. Sequenced by immunoSEQ multiplex PCR; TCRdb stores in-frame clones only, minus some. The data show about 420,000 clones, with approximately 90% seen just once and 0.65% to 1% held by the top ten. Sequencing was performed on peripheral blood. These receptors all stem from a man younger than 35 with COVID-19, enrolled during active disease. CDR3s include the opening cysteine and the closing phenylalanine or tryptophan. Fields, in order: J gene, V gene, CDR3 length, CDR3 protein.

j_gene: TRBJ2-1; v_gene: TRBV4-1; len: 18; CDR3aa: CASSQDQSSGGRWDEQFF
j_gene: TRBJ2-5; v_gene: TRBV3-1/TRBV3-2; len: 15; CDR3aa: CASSPTGTSQETQYF
j_gene: TRBJ2-7; v_gene: TRBV5-4; len: 16; CDR3aa: CASSAGLAASSYEQYF
j_gene: TRBJ2-3; v_gene: TRBV3-1/TRBV3-2; len: 16; CDR3aa: CASRSPPGEPGDTQYF
j_gene: TRBJ2-7; v_gene: TRBV7-6; len: 17; CDR3aa: CASSLAPRQVNSYEQYF
j_gene: TRBJ2-1; v_gene: TRBV5-1; len: 18; CDR3aa: CASSLFGAGQGVVSEQFF
j_gene: TRBJ2-6; v_gene: TRBV5-5; len: 16; CDR3aa: CASSLLPDSGANVLTF
j_gene: TRBJ1-2; v_gene: TRBV2; len: 16; CDR3aa: CASSGGGVPPIYGYTF
j_gene: TRBJ1-5; v_gene: TRBV19; len: 13; CDR3aa: CASSIDRFQPQHF
j_gene: TRBJ1-1; v_gene: TRBV7-9; len: 13; CDR3aa: CASSLARVNEAFF
j_gene: TRBJ2-1; v_gene: TRBV2; len: 14; CDR3aa: CAGKAGHSYNEQFF
j_gene: TRBJ1-1; v_gene: TRBV2; len: 16; CDR3aa: CASSEDPQAWNTEAFF
j_gene: TRBJ2-1; v_gene: TRBV24-1; len: 11; CDR3aa: CATSDSRVQFF
j_gene: TRBJ2-5; v_gene: TRBV7-6; len: 15; CDR3aa: CASSSTSGEGETQYF
j_gene: TRBJ1-1; v_gene: TRBV5-1; len: 15; CDR3aa: CASSPSGQTLTEAFF
j_gene: TRBJ2-5; v_gene: TRBV5-1; len: 13; CDR3aa: CASSSQYQETQYF
j_gene: TRBJ2-5; v_gene: TRBV6-5; len: 15; CDR3aa: CASSDSSSAQETQYF
j_gene: TRBJ1-1; v_gene: TRBV18; len: 15; CDR3aa: CASSTGQGMITEAFF
j_gene: TRBJ2-7; v_gene: TRBV19; len: 15; CDR3aa: CASSRDADGTYEQYF
j_gene: TRBJ1-1; v_gene: TRBV28; len: 12; CDR3aa: CASSGQGTEAFF
j_gene: TRBJ1-1; v_gene: TRBV6-5; len: 15; CDR3aa: CASSPGRRMNTEAFF
j_gene: TRBJ2-1; v_gene: TRBV18; len: 16; CDR3aa: CASSQLRKAGEDEQFF
j_gene: TRBJ2-5; v_gene: TRBV5-1; len: 15; CDR3aa: CASGGTSSYQETQYF
j_gene: TRBJ2-2; v_gene: TRBV7-9; len: 15; CDR3aa: CASSFLAGDAGELFF
j_gene: TRBJ1-1; v_gene: TRBV5-1; len: 15; CDR3aa: CASTSIGTGVDEAFF
j_gene: TRBJ1-2; v_gene: TRBV6-5; len: 13; CDR3aa: CASSVGGAYGYTF
j_gene: TRBJ1-6; v_gene: TRBV28; len: 15; CDR3aa: CASSPDSSYNSPLHF
j_gene: TRBJ2-7; v_gene: TRBV2; len: 13; CDR3aa: CASGLGFSGEQYF
j_gene: TRBJ1-2; v_gene: TRBV12-3/TRBV12-4; len: 13; CDR3aa: CASSLSGSYGYTF
j_gene: TRBJ1-4; v_gene: TRBV6-6; len: 11; CDR3aa: CASSHTEKLFF
j_gene: TRBJ2-3; v_gene: TRBV10-2; len: 15; CDR3aa: CASSESPRDGISQYF
j_gene: TRBJ2-1; v_gene: TRBV19; len: 16; CDR3aa: CASSTPRGDAYNEQFF
j_gene: TRBJ1-4; v_gene: TRBV5-1; len: 15; CDR3aa: CASSFKQGAFEKLFF
j_gene: TRBJ2-2; v_gene: TRBV7-9; len: 15; CDR3aa: CASSLNTMNTGELFF
j_gene: TRBJ2-3; v_gene: TRBV19; len: 15; CDR3aa: CASSSGLESTDTQYF
j_gene: TRBJ1-2; v_gene: TRBV18; len: 14; CDR3aa: CASSPLGENYGYTF
j_gene: TRBJ2-3; v_gene: TRBV10-1; len: 14; CDR3aa: CASSPGLFQDTQYF
j_gene: TRBJ2-2; v_gene: TRBV2; len: 15; CDR3aa: CASMGVRGRTGELFF
j_gene: TRBJ2-1; v_gene: TRBV27; len: 13; CDR3aa: CASSLAGYNEQFF
j_gene: TRBJ2-5; v_gene: TRBV11-2; len: 15; CDR3aa: CASSLFMATGETQYF